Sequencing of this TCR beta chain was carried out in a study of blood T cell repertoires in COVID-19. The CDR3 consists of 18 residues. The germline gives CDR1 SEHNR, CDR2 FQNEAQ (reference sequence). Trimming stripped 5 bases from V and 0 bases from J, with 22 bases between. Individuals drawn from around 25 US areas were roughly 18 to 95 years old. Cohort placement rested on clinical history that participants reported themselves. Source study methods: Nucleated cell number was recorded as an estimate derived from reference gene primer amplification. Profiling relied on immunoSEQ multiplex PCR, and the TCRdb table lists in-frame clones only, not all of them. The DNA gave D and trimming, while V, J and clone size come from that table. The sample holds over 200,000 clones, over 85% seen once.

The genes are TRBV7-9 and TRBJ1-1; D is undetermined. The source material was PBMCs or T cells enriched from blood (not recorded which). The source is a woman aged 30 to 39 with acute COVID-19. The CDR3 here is CASSPPSSGRGMNTEAFF. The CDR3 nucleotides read TGTGCCAGCAGCCCACCTTCATCGGGCCGGGGAATGAACACTGAAGCTTTCTTT.